Below are 23 T cell receptor beta chains sequenced from a single sample in a study of cytomegalovirus exposure and HLA in healthy donors. In the PCR, 60 Vbeta and 13 Jbeta primers were used. Measured with immunoSEQ multiplex PCR; TCRdb has only the in-frame clones, and not every one. The sample contains 180,000 or so clones, 75% to 85% of which appear only once. Material: PBMCs. These receptors came from a woman aged 25 to 45 in good health and CMV-seropositive.

The V and J genes are TRBV28 and TRBJ2-5; possibly TRBD2 for D (6 bases). The germline V gene encodes CDR1 MDHEN and CDR2 SYDVKM. CDR3 length equals 13 residues. V was clipped by 9 bases and J by 2 bases, with 13 bases between them. The chain's CDR3 is CASWGTSQETQYF. The CDR3 nucleotides are TGTGCCAGTTGGGGGACTTCGCAAGAGACCCAGTACTTC.

The chain couples TRBV18 to TRBJ2-2; tentative D call: TRBD1 (5 bases). The germline V gene encodes CDR1 KGHSH and CDR2 LQKENI. This CDR3 is 14 amino acids long. V was cut by 4 bases and J by 6 bases, with 12 bases left in between. The CDR3 is CASSLLQVAGELFF. The CDR3 coding sequence is TGTGCCAGCTCACTTCTACAGGTGGCCGGGGAGCTGTTTTTT.

This clone is a singleton in its sample. The gene calls are TRBV19 and TRBJ2-7, with D possibly matching TRBD2 (6 bases). The germline gives CDR1 LNHDA, CDR2 SQIVND (reference sequence). The length of the CDR3 is 12 residues. V lost 7 bases to trimming and J lost 6 bases, with 13 bases between them. This CDR3 is CASTDGGREQYF. The CDR3 DNA reads TGTGCCAGTACTGACGGGGGACGCGAGCAGTACTTC.

The chain couples TRBV7-7 to TRBJ2-3; 8 nucleotides line up with TRBD2. Looked up from germline, CDR1 is SSHAT and CDR2 is FNYEAQ (reference sequence). The CDR3 runs to 16 residues. The J segment lost 0 bases and the V segment lost 3 bases, leaving 5 bases of the junction unmatched. The CDR3 protein is CASSLGSGESTDTQYF. The CDR3 DNA sequence: TGTGCCAGCAGCTTGGGTAGCGGGGAAAGCACAGATACGCAGTATTTT.

The chain's CDR3 is CASSLSPSGGYTDTQYF. DNA for the CDR3: TGTGCCAGCAGTTTATCGCCCAGCGGGGGATACACAGATACGCAGTATTTT. The chain has TRBV27 and TRBJ2-3; 8 nucleotides match TRBD2. This CDR3 spans 17 amino acids. From germline, CDR1 is MNHEY and CDR2 SMNVEV (reference sequence). V lost 0 bases to trimming and J lost 2 bases; unmatched junction nucleotides: 7.

The chain uses TRBV10-3 and TRBJ2-6; 8 bases map to TRBD1. The germline V gene encodes CDR1 ENHRY and CDR2 SYGVKD. The CDR3 totals 14 residues. V was pared by 8 bases and J by 2 bases, with 2 bases of the junction left unmatched. This CDR3 reads CAIQGATGANVLTF. As DNA, the CDR3 is TGTGCCATCCAGGGGGCTACTGGGGCCAACGTCCTGACTTTC.

This chain connects TRBV6-5 to TRBJ2-7; a weak D match, TRBD2 (7 bases). This CDR3 has 13 amino acids. Per germline, CDR1 MNHEY and CDR2 SVGAGI. Trimming stripped 5 bases from V and 7 bases from J, with 15 bases between. This chain's CDR3 is CASSAGGLGEQYF. The CDR3 DNA reads as TGTGCCAGCAGTGCCGGGGGGCTAGGGGAGCAGTACTTC.

Details on this clone: Within the sample, other DNA sequences also encode this same CDR3. V and J are TRBV9 and TRBJ1-6; 9 nucleotides agree with TRBD1. The CDR3 is 15 amino acids. V shed 2 bases, J shed 7 bases, and the junction held 4 bases outside the gene matches. In germline, CDR1 is SGDLS, CDR2 YYNGEE. CDR3 DNA: TGTGCCAGCAGCGTTGGGACAGGGAACAATTCACCCCTCCACTTT. This codes for CASSVGTGNNSPLHF.

The chain recombines TRBV5-1 with TRBJ2-3, with no clear D. This CDR3 is built from 14 residues. Trimming took off 0 bases at V and 5 bases at J, with 10 bases between the two ends. Germline V gene lookup returns CDR1 SGHRS and CDR2 YFSETQ. Here the CDR3 reads CASSLVPDQDTQYF. CDR3 sequence (DNA): TGCGCCAGCAGCTTGGTTCCAGATCAAGATACGCAGTATTTT. The full variable domain, its missing parts supplied by reference TRBV5-1 and TRBJ2-3, is KAGVTQTPRYLIKTRGQQVTLSCSPISGHRSVSWYQQTPGQGLQFLFEYFSETQRNKGNFPGRFSGRQFSNSRSEMNVSTLELGDSALYLCASSLVPDQDTQYFGPGTRLTVL.

The V gene is TRBV27, the J gene TRBJ2-1; TRBD2 agrees at 14 bases. This CDR3 has 15 amino acids. V lost 5 bases, J lost 6 bases, and 3 bases stayed unmatched. Germline values: CDR1 MNHEY, CDR2 SMNVEV (reference sequence). CDR3 residues: CASSHGTSGGNEQFF. Written as DNA, the CDR3 is TGTGCCAGCAGTCACGGGACTAGCGGGGGCAATGAGCAGTTCTTC.

With respect to this clone: Distinct nucleotide sequences in the sample also encode this CDR3. This chain links TRBV4-3 with TRBJ2-3, with 8 bases identical to TRBD1. Germline values: CDR1 LGHNA, CDR2 YSLEER. The CDR3 length is 16 residues. The V gene end was trimmed by 0 bases and the J gene end by 2 bases; junction bases not matched to a gene: 4. CDR3 bases: TGCGCCAGCAGCCAAGAGCGGACAGGGATCACAGATACGCAGTATTTT. Translating it yields CASSQERTGITDTQYF.

This clone has more than one count but fewer than ten. The V gene is TRBV7-9, the J gene TRBJ1-2; 12 bases agree with TRBD1. The CDR3 covers 16 residues. Germline V gene data show CDR1 as SEHNR and CDR2 as FQNEAQ (reference sequence). V shed 5 bases, J shed 0 bases, and the junction held 4 bases outside the gene matches. The DNA of the CDR3 is TGTGCCAGCAGCCCGGGACAGGGGGCGCCTAACTATGGCTACACCTTC. It specifies CASSPGQGAPNYGYTF.

The CDR3 loop is CASSPQEGANEKLFF. In nucleotides, the CDR3 is TGTGCCAGCTCACCCCAAGAGGGGGCTAATGAAAAACTGTTTTTT. The chain combines TRBV18 with TRBJ1-4; possible D gene TRBD1, 6 bases. Germline V gene sequence: CDR1 KGHSH, CDR2 LQKENI. This CDR3 contains 15 residues. V lost 3 bases, J lost 3 bases, and 11 bases lay in between.

The V and J genes are TRBV7-7 and TRBJ2-5; D may be TRBD2 (6 bases). Germline CDR1 and CDR2: SSHAT and FNYEAQ (reference sequence). The CDR3 is 15 residues long. Trimming removed 5 bases at V and 5 bases at J, with 18 bases between. CDR3 nucleotides: TGTGCCAGCAGCCCAATGCGGGGCCTAGGGGAGACCCAGTACTTC. It yields the protein CASSPMRGLGETQYF.

This clone was counted between two and nine times. The V call is TRBV4-3, the J call TRBJ1-1, with TRBD1 identical over 7 bases. V trimming: 0 bases; J trimming: 6 bases; junction bases outside the gene matches: 10. The CDR3 runs to 16 residues. Germline V lookup: CDR1 LGHNA, CDR2 YSLEER. Here the CDR3 DNA reads TGCGCCAGCAGCCAAGAATACAGGGGTCGAGGGGCTGAAGCTTTCTTT. It specifies CASSQEYRGRGAEAFF.

This clone has just one count. The chain carries TRBV2 and TRBJ1-5; TRBD1 agrees at 7 bases. The germline V gene has CDR1 SNHLY and CDR2 FYNNEI. V gave up 7 bases and J gave up 6 bases; unmatched junction bases: 6. The CDR3 is 13 amino acids. The chain's CDR3 is CASNEGASQPQHF. CDR3 in DNA: TGTGCCAGCAATGAGGGGGCAAGTCAGCCCCAGCATTTT.

The chain has TRBV6-6 and TRBJ1-2; D remains ambiguous. Per the germline V gene, CDR1 is MNHNY and CDR2 is SVGAGI (reference sequence). This CDR3 contains 16 residues. V was clipped by 4 bases and J by 0 bases, with 15 bases between them. In DNA, the CDR3 is TGTGCCAGCAGTTCCCTAGAAAGGCAATCTAACTATGGCTACACCTTC. Its translation is CASSSLERQSNYGYTF.

V is TRBV28 and J is TRBJ1-4, with TRBD1 matching 7 bases. There are 13 residues in the CDR3. Looked up from germline, CDR1 is MDHEN and CDR2 is SYDVKM. V lost 3 bases and J lost 8; bases outside the gene matches: 3. As DNA, the CDR3 is TGTGCCAGCAGTTTCACAGGGGAGGAAAAACTGTTTTTT. It specifies CASSFTGEEKLFF.

This clone was seen more than once but under ten times. This chain joins TRBV5-4 and TRBJ2-1; TRBD1 matches 10 bases. V lost 3 bases to trimming and J lost 4 bases; unmatched junction nucleotides: 7. The CDR3 spans 16 residues. Germline V gene sequence: CDR1 SGHNT, CDR2 YYREEE (reference sequence). CDR3 loop: CASSYRDRGGYNEQFF. Written as DNA, the CDR3 is TGTGCCAGCAGCTACCGGGACAGGGGAGGGTACAATGAGCAGTTCTTC.

This chain links TRBV4-3 with TRBJ2-4; TRBD1 agrees at 9 bases. Trimming at V came to 3 bases and at J to 2 bases, leaving 2 bases not matched to a gene. Germline values: CDR1 LGHNA, CDR2 YSLEER. CDR3 length equals 15 residues. The CDR3 DNA sequence: TGCGCCAGCAGCCAGGACAGGGGCCCCAAAAACATTCAGTACTTC. Amino acid sequence: CASSQDRGPKNIQYF.

The chain joins TRBV7-2 to TRBJ1-6, with D perhaps matching TRBD1 (5 bases). This CDR3 has 17 residues. Trimming left V 2 bases short and J 6 bases short, with 17 bases between. Germline V gene lookup returns CDR1 SGHTA and CDR2 FQGNSA. The CDR3 loop reads CASSLWGSARVNSPLHF. CDR3 coding DNA: TGTGCCAGCAGCTTATGGGGTTCGGCCAGGGTTAATTCACCCCTCCACTTT. Supplemented by reference TRBV7-2 and TRBJ1-6, the full variable domain reads GAGVSQSPSNKVTEKGKDVELRCDPISGHTALYWYRQSLGQGLEFLIYFQGNSAPDKSGLPSDRFSAERTGGSVSTLTIQRTQQEDSAVYLCASSLWGSARVNSPLHFGNGTRLTVT.

The CDR3 DNA is TGTGCCAGCAGCCCTATGGGGCAGGGGTACACCGGGGAGCTGTTTTTT. It yields the protein CASSPMGQGYTGELFF. This chain links TRBV28 with TRBJ2-2; D may be TRBD1 (6 bases). Germline loops: CDR1 MDHEN, CDR2 SYDVKM. This CDR3 has 16 amino acids. V was pared by 6 bases and J by 3 bases, with 17 bases between. The complete variable domain, with remaining parts taken from reference TRBV28 and TRBJ2-2, reads DVKVTQSSRYLVKRTGEKVFLECVQDMDHENMFWYRQDPGLGLRLIYFSYDVKMKEKGDIPEGYSVSREKKERFSLILESASTNQTSMYLCASSPMGQGYTGELFFGEGSRLTVL.

This rearrangement joins TRBV7-2 to TRBJ2-5; D possibly corresponds to TRBD2 (5 bases). V lost 1 base, J lost 4 bases, and 16 bases lay in between. Germline V lookup: CDR1 SGHTA, CDR2 FQGNSA. The CDR3 length is 16 residues. The CDR3 DNA follows: TGTGCCAGCAGCTTAGGCAATCGGGGAGCGAGAGAGACCCAGTACTTC. Translated, it gives CASSLGNRGARETQYF.